The clone carrying this T cell receptor (beta chain) was seen only a few times. Its target is unknown. Germline V gene data show CDR1 as LGHNA and CDR2 as YSLEER. With 0 bases clipped from V and 7 bases from J, the junction kept 9 bases outside the gene matches. The CDR3 length is 17 residues. This entry is derived from a study of human T cells and chemical hapten exposure. Study-wide results and limits: With regard to DPC sensitization, TCRs above 1 in 1000 frequency did not change.

Time point in this sample: patch test 3, about 24 weeks after DPC sensitization. The treatment was: therapeutic diphenylcyclopropenone sensitization with weekly scalp DPC. Those who donated were patients with alopecia, 18 to 70 years of age, and suitable for DPC. TCRdb fed the RACE reads into MiXCR, producing one record per CDR3 protein. The table includes some 62,000 distinct CDR3 sequences, around 10% detected once. Specimen: whole blood, collected in connection with sensitization to the hapten diphenylcyclopropenone (DPC). This clonotype originated in a woman in her 30s with alopecia areata. Some clones in this sample may be carry-over from other donors' samples. This chain joins TRBV4-3 and TRBJ2-2, with 9 positions matching TRBD2. The CDR3: CASSQEGSGRIGGELFF. The CDR3 nucleotides are TGCGCCAGCAGCCAAGAGGGTAGCGGGAGAATTGGCGGGGAGCTGTTTTTT.